Listed below are T cell receptor beta chains from one sample, sequenced in a study of blood T cell repertoires in COVID-19. The repertoire was sequenced with immunoSEQ multiplex PCR; TCRdb's copy has only in-frame clones and lacks some. The sample lists 250,000 to 350,000 clones; roughly 88% were seen once. Sequenced: peripheral blood. Receptors originate from a woman in her forties or fifties with active or convalescent COVID-19. Both conserved end residues are part of each CDR3. The D gene is left open where the match is weak. Rows may omit the clone size; those that give it use once, few, many or a size class.

d_call	j_call	clone_size	v_call	cdr3_aa	cdr3_nt
.	TRBJ2-7	once	TRBV6-5	CASSYRRDGSYEQYF	TGTGCCAGCAGTTACCGGAGGGACGGATCCTACGAGCAGTACTTC
TRBD1	TRBJ1-2	.	TRBV6-2/TRBV6-3	CASSYGQGILYGYTF	TGTGCCAGCAGTTACGGACAGGGCATCCTCTATGGCTACACCTTC
TRBD1	TRBJ1-2	.	TRBV2	CASSEALRTGKYGYTF	TGTGCCAGCAGTGAAGCGCTAAGGACAGGGAAGTATGGCTACACCTTC
.	TRBJ2-7	.	TRBV4-1	CASSQDTQGRGAYEQYF	TGCGCCAGCAGCCAAGACACCCAGGGCAGGGGTGCCTACGAGCAGTACTTC
.	TRBJ2-7	.	TRBV30	CAWSVRVYEQYF	TGTGCCTGGAGTGTACGAGTGTACGAGCAGTACTTC
.	TRBJ1-6	.	TRBV6-5	CASVLTPKDSPLHF	TGTGCCAGCGTATTGACACCGAAAGATTCACCCCTCCACTTT
TRBD2	TRBJ2-7	.	TRBV5-1	CASSPGTSPYEQYF	TGCGCCAGCAGCCCCGGGACTAGTCCCTACGAGCAGTACTTC
.	TRBJ2-2	.	TRBV27	CASSGVPQGSGELFF	TGTGCCAGCAGTGGGGTACCACAGGGTTCCGGGGAGCTGTTTTTT
.	TRBJ1-4	.	TRBV20-1	CSASSPVSNEKLFF	TGCAGTGCTAGTAGCCCCGTGTCTAATGAAAAACTGTTTTTT
.	TRBJ1-1	.	TRBV28	CASSPSVRGTAFF	TGTGCCAGCAGCCCGTCGGTCCGGGGGACGGCTTTCTTT
TRBD1	TRBJ1-2	.	TRBV18	CASSPGQGADGYTF	TGTGCCAGCTCACCAGGGCAGGGGGCTGATGGCTACACCTTC
.	TRBJ1-2	.	TRBV2	CASSDRGPYYGYTF	TGTGCCAGCAGTGACAGGGGACCATACTATGGCTACACCTTC
.	TRBJ2-3	.	TRBV5-1	CASSLGRGADTQYF	TGCGCCAGCAGCTTGGGGCGGGGCGCAGATACGCAGTATTTT
.	TRBJ1-1	once	TRBV5-5	CASSLSRGASDTEAFF	TGTGCCAGCAGCTTGAGTCGGGGGGCATCTGACACTGAAGCTTTCTTT
.	TRBJ1-1	.	TRBV19	CASSTTRQAEAFF	TGTGCCAGTAGTACCACCCGACAGGCTGAAGCTTTCTTT
TRBD2	TRBJ2-7	.	TRBV14	CASSLYLAGNLGEQYF	TGTGCCAGCAGCCTTTACCTAGCGGGGAACCTGGGGGAGCAGTACTTC
TRBD2	TRBJ2-3	.	TRBV27	CASSLAGGITDTQYF	TGTGCCAGCAGCTTAGCGGGAGGAATCACAGATACGCAGTATTTT
TRBD1	TRBJ2-7	.	TRBV9	CASSVGTATYEQYF	TGTGCCAGCAGCGTCGGGACAGCAACCTACGAGCAGTACTTC
.	TRBJ2-7	.	TRBV7-3	CASSFATSGEQYF	TGTGCCAGCAGCTTTGCCACCTCGGGTGAGCAGTACTTC
.	TRBJ2-7	once	TRBV7-9	CASSLNSQTYEQYF	TGTGCCAGCAGCTTAAACAGCCAGACCTACGAGCAGTACTTC
TRBD1	TRBJ1-5	.	TRBV28	CASSLWGQVRQPQHF	TGTGCCAGCAGTTTATGGGGACAGGTCCGGCAGCCCCAGCATTTT
.	TRBJ1-6	.	TRBV4-3	CASSQGHGGAKSPLHF	TGCGCCAGCAGCCAGGGCCATGGGGGGGCGAAATCACCCCTCCACTTT
.	TRBJ2-7	.	TRBV27	CASSPGQSLLTTREYYEQYF	TGTGCCAGCAGTCCCGGACAGAGCCTGCTTACGACGCGGGAGTACTACGAGCAGTACTTC
TRBD2	TRBJ2-5	few	TRBV12-5	CASGSGTSEETQYF	TGTGCTAGTGGTTCGGGGACTAGCGAGGAGACCCAGTACTTC
TRBD1	TRBJ1-5	once	TRBV9	CASSETGVQPQHF	TGTGCCAGCAGCGAGACAGGGGTGCAGCCCCAGCATTTT
.	TRBJ2-3	.	TRBV10-2	CASSDRTFTDTQYF	TGCGCCAGCAGTGATAGAACCTTCACAGATACGCAGTATTTT
.	TRBJ2-5	.	TRBV5-1	CASSFRDRARMVKGQETQYF	TGCGCCAGCAGCTTCCGTGACCGGGCTAGAATGGTGAAGGGGCAAGAGACCCAGTACTTC
TRBD1	TRBJ1-2	.	TRBV7-8	CASSLGSAGGINYGYTF	TGTGCCAGCAGCTTAGGGTCGGCAGGGGGAATAAACTATGGCTACACCTTC
TRBD1	TRBJ2-7	.	TRBV28	CASGSQGARRQYF	TGTGCCAGCGGGTCCCAGGGGGCGCGTCGGCAGTACTTC
.	TRBJ1-3	once	TRBV4-1	CASSQVHSSGNTIYF	TGCGCCAGCAGCCAAGTTCACAGCTCTGGAAACACCATATATTTT
TRBD1	TRBJ2-5	few	TRBV3-1/TRBV3-2	CASSHEGAGETQYF	TGTGCCAGCAGCCACGAGGGGGCGGGCGAGACCCAGTACTTC
.	TRBJ1-4	.	TRBV5-4	CASSPERNRDEKLFF	TGTGCCAGCAGCCCCGAGCGGAACAGAGATGAAAAACTGTTTTTT
TRBD2	TRBJ2-7	.	TRBV7-2	CASSAGVGEQYF	TGTGCCAGCAGCGCGGGAGTGGGGGAGCAGTACTTC
TRBD1	TRBJ2-7	few	TRBV25-1	CASSELSRGSYEQYF	TGTGCCAGCAGTGAATTGAGCAGGGGGTCCTACGAGCAGTACTTC
.	TRBJ1-4	once	TRBV7-2	CASSLSTAEKLFF	TGTGCCAGCAGCTTATCAACAGCCGAAAAACTGTTTTTT
TRBD2	TRBJ2-7	.	TRBV7-3	CASSPSGGYEQYF	TGTGCCAGCAGCCCCTCGGGGGGGTACGAGCAGTACTTC
TRBD1	TRBJ1-1	once	TRBV14	CASSQSLRGPNTEAFF	TGTGCCAGCAGCCAAAGCCTTAGGGGGCCGAACACTGAAGCTTTCTTT
.	TRBJ2-7	.	TRBV2	CASSEERVSYEQYF	TGTGCCAGCAGTGAAGAGCGGGTGTCCTACGAGCAGTACTTC
TRBD1	TRBJ2-6	.	TRBV14	CASSQAKPGQGEGANVLTF	TGTGCCAGCAGCCAGGCCAAACCGGGACAGGGTGAAGGGGCCAACGTCCTGACTTTC
.	TRBJ2-2	.	TRBV7-9	CASSMDTYTGELFF	TGTGCCAGCAGCATGGACACTTACACCGGGGAGCTGTTTTTT
TRBD1	TRBJ1-4	.	TRBV27	CASKTGGKLFF	TGTGCCAGCAAGACAGGGGGAAAACTGTTTTTT
TRBD2	TRBJ2-7	.	TRBV11-2	CASSDGLAEGSYEQYF	TGTGCCAGCAGCGACGGACTAGCGGAGGGGAGCTACGAGCAGTACTTC
.	TRBJ2-5	.	TRBV2	CASSEYLPQYF	TGTGCCAGCAGTGAATATCTCCCCCAGTACTTC
TRBD2	TRBJ2-7	.	TRBV6-2/TRBV6-3	CASSYSLTSGLSYEQYF	TGTGCCAGCAGTTACTCTCTGACTAGCGGACTCTCCTACGAGCAGTACTTC
TRBD1	TRBJ2-3	.	TRBV7-3	CASSPRGSYAGTDTQYF	TGTGCCAGCAGCCCCAGGGGGAGTTATGCTGGCACAGATACGCAGTATTTT
TRBD1	TRBJ2-7	.	TRBV4-1	CASSRYWTGQSSYEQYF	TGCGCCAGCAGCCGCTATTGGACAGGCCAGAGCTCCTACGAGCAGTACTTC
TRBD1	TRBJ2-7	.	TRBV9	CASSVGDRSREQYF	TGTGCCAGCAGCGTAGGGGACAGGAGTCGCGAGCAGTACTTC
TRBD2	TRBJ2-1	once	TRBV20-1	CSASSSGGGNEQFF	TGCAGTGCTAGTTCAAGCGGGGGAGGCAATGAGCAGTTCTTC
.	TRBJ2-2	.	TRBV21-1	CAREFSGGHRELFF	TGTGCCAGAGAGTTTAGCGGGGGGCACCGGGAGCTGTTTTTT